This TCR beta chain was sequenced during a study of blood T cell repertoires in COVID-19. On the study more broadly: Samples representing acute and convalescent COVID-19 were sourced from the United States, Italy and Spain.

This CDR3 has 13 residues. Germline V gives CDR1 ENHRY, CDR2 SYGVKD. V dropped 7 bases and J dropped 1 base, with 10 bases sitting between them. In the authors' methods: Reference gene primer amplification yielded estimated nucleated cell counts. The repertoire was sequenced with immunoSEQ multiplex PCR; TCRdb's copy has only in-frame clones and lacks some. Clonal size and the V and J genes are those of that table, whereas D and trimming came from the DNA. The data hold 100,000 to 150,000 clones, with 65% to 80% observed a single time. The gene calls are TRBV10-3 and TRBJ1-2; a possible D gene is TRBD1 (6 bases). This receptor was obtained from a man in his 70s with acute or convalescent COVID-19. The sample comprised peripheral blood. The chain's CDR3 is CAITQDSNYGYTF. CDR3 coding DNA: TGTGCCATCACCCAGGACAGTAACTATGGCTACACCTTC.